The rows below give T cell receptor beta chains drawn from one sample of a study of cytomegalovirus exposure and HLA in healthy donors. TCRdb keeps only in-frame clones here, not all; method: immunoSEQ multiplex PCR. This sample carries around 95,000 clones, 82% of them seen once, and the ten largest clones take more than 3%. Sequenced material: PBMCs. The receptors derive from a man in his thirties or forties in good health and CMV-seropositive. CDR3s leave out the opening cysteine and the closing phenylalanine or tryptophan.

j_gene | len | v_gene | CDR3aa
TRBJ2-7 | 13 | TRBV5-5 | ASSLGTSGTLPPY
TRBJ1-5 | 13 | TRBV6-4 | ASSPQGDSNQPQH
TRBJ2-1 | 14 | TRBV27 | ASSLWGLTGLGEQF
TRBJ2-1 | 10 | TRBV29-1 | SVVILAGEQF
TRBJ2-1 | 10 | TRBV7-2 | ASSFSSGWQF
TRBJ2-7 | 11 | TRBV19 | ASSRGLAGEQY
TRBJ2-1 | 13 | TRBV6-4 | ASSVERSSYNEQF
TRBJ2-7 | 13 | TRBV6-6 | ASSYGSGGRYEQY
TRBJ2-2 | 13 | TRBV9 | ASSVRQAGTGELF
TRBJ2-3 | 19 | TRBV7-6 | ASSLNPGLAGVGPSTDTQY
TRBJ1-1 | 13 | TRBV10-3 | AISGGDRGLTEAF
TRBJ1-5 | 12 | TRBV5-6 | ASSLSQGNQPQH
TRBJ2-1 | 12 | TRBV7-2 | ASSPDRVVDEQF
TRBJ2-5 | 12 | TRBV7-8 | ASSTQFRQETQY
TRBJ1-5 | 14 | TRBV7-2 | ASSLGSQGRGQPQH
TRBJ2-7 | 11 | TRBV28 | ASSGGASYEQY
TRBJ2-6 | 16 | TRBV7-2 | ASSKGTGGATGANVLT
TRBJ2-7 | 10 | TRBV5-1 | ASKAESYEQY
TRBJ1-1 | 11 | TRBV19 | ASSHQGSTEAF
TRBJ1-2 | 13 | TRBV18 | ASSLGQGANYGYT
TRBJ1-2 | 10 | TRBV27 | ASMGRAYGYT
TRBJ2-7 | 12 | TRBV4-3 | ASSQVSGRSEQY
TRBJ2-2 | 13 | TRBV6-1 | ASSEGRGYTGELF
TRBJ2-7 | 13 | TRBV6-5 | ASSYSSQGRNEQY
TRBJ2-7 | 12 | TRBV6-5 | ASSYSDRGYEQY
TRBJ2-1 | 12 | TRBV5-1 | ASSIRTVLNEQF
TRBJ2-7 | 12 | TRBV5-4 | ASSSGGITYEQY
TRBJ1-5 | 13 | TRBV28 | ASSTPPHGNQPQH
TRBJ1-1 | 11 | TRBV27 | ASISTGVAEAF
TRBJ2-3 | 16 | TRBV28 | ASRGTGGTSGRVDTQY
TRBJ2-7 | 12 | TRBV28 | ASRGLAGLYEQY
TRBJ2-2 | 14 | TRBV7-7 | ASSLRTPQNTGELF
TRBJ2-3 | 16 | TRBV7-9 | SSSLGSGLAFLGDTQY
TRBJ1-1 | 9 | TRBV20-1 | SVRTDTEAF
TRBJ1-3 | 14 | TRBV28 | ASSSATGSSGNTIY
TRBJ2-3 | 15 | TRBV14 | ASSQDQAGLRRDTQY
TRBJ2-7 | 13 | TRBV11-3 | ASSHSNGREGEQY
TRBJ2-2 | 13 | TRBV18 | ASSPIREGTGELF
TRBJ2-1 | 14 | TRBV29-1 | SVEGLAGTSYNEQF
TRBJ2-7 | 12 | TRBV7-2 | ASSLTGGSNEQY
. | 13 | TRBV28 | ASRRLAGGLYEQY
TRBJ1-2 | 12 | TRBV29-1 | SVAGTGGPYGYT
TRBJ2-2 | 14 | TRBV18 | ASSPFDRLNTGELF
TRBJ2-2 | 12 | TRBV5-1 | ASSLAGATGELF
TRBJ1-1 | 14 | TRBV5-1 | ASSSRDRDMNTEAF
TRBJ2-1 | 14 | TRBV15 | ATTTGGTSGRPNKF
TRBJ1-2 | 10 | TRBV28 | ASRDRGGGYT
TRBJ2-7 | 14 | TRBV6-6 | ASSYSGGTSSYEQY